This T cell receptor beta chain originates from a study of cytotoxic CD8 clonotypes in ibrutinib-treated CLL. The intended depth for sequencing was 1 in 200,000 to 1 in 1 million T cells. Generated by immunoSEQ multiplex PCR, the TCRdb table keeps only in-frame clones and is missing some. In the table there are approximately 100,000 clones, 70% to 85% of which are singletons. The V and J ends lost 4 bases and 7 bases respectively, with 17 bases between them. The CDR3 length is 14 residues. CDR1 SGHRS and CDR2 YFSETQ come from the germline V gene. In regard to this clone: Its target is unknown.

Study-level findings and limits: Collection times varied between progressing and sustained-remission patients.

The material was PBMCs, obtained after 12 months of ibrutinib treatment. The clonotype originates from a human donor with chronic lymphocytic leukemia. The chain combines TRBV5-1 with TRBJ1-1; tentative D call: TRBD1 (5 bases). CDR3 residues: CASSVDSSRVEAFF. DNA of the CDR3: TGCGCCAGCAGCGTAGACAGTTCCCGTGTTGAAGCTTTCTTT.